The 8 T cell receptor beta chains below were found in one sample sequenced in a study of T cells after yellow fever vaccination. Via MiXCR, TCRdb re-called the 5' RACE reads, giving one row per CDR3 protein. The table shows fewer than 400,000 distinct CDR3 sequences, with roughly 10% occurring only once. Sequenced here: CD4+ T cells sorted from PBMCs, sampled 45 days after the yellow fever booster vaccination. All receptors derive from a man between 18 and 29 years old who received the YFV17D yellow fever vaccine.

This rearrangement joins TRBV4-3 to TRBJ2-2; 7 bases agree with TRBD1. The germline V gene encodes CDR1 LGHNA and CDR2 YSLEER. With V trimmed by 0 bases and J by 0 bases, 7 bases remained unmatched. This CDR3 is 18 amino acids long. Here the CDR3 reads CASSQESPDRANTGELFF. CDR3 nucleotide sequence: TGCGCCAGCAGCCAAGAGAGTCCCGACAGGGCGAACACCGGGGAGCTGTTTTTT.

The chain carries TRBV6-2 or TRBV6-3 and TRBJ2-5; TRBD2 aligns across 13 bases. Trimming at V came to 2 bases and at J to 1 base, leaving 4 bases not matched to a gene. The CDR3 runs to 17 residues. Germline V gene data show CDR1 as MNHEY and CDR2 as SVGEGT. The CDR3 coding sequence is TGTGCCAGCAGTTACGGACTAGCGGGGGAGACCCAAGAGACCCAGTACTTC. It yields the protein CASSYGLAGETQETQYF.

The chain couples TRBV18 to TRBJ2-1; 11 nucleotides align to TRBD2. Germline V CDR1 and CDR2: KGHSH, LQKENI. The junction had 8 bases not matched to a gene; V was cut back by 4 bases and J by 0 bases. There are 18 residues in the CDR3. The CDR3 here is CASSRSSGGAASYNEQFF. Written as DNA, the CDR3 is TGTGCCAGCTCACGAAGTAGCGGGGGGGCCGCCTCCTACAATGAGCAGTTCTTC.

This clonotype was seen just once. The chain combines TRBV7-2 with TRBJ2-6; D call uncertain. Trimming removed 1 base at V and 4 bases at J, with 5 bases between. Germline V gene sequence: CDR1 SGHTA, CDR2 FQGNSA. The CDR3 loop spans 14 amino acids. CDR3 residues: CASSLVLGANVLTF. DNA of the CDR3: TGTGCCAGCAGCTTAGTACTAGGGGCCAACGTCCTGACTTTC.

The rearrangement links TRBV10-3 to TRBJ2-5, with TRBD1 matching over 9 bases. J lost 5 bases, V lost 3 bases, and 7 bases had no gene match. Per germline, CDR1 ENHRY and CDR2 SYGVKD. This CDR3 is 15 amino acids long. CDR3 protein: CAISDGTGRGETQYF. CDR3 nucleotides: TGTGCCATCAGTGACGGGACAGGGCGTGGGGAGACCCAGTACTTC.

The chain links TRBV19 to TRBJ1-1, with a tentative D call TRBD1 (5 bases). CDR1 and CDR2 (germline): LNHDA, SQIVND (reference sequence). The CDR3 runs to 14 residues. V was pared by 8 bases and J by 4 bases, with 17 bases between. The CDR3 protein is CASGRADGGTEAFF. The DNA for the CDR3 is TGTGCCAGTGGGAGAGCGGACGGGGGCACTGAAGCTTTCTTT.

This clonotype appeared many times. This chain links TRBV18 with TRBJ1-1; a possible D gene is TRBD1 (6 bases). V dropped 0 bases and J dropped 4 bases, with 15 bases sitting between them. CDR3 length equals 16 residues. Germline-derived CDR1 and CDR2 are KGHSH and LQKENI. The CDR3 region is CASSPPTGGASTEAFF. The DNA for the CDR3 is TGTGCCAGCTCACCACCCACCGGGGGGGCCAGCACTGAAGCTTTCTTT.

This clonotype was seen ten or more times. As DNA, the CDR3 is TGTGCCATCAGCGAAGGGGAGGGTGCATTGAGTTGGGAGCTGTTTTTT. It encodes CAISEGEGALSWELFF. The chain has TRBV10-3 and TRBJ2-2; 7 bases agree with TRBD2. Germline CDR1 reads ENHRY; CDR2 reads SYGVKD. The CDR3 consists of 16 residues. The trim removed 6 bases at V and 9 bases at J, leaving 16 bases unmatched.